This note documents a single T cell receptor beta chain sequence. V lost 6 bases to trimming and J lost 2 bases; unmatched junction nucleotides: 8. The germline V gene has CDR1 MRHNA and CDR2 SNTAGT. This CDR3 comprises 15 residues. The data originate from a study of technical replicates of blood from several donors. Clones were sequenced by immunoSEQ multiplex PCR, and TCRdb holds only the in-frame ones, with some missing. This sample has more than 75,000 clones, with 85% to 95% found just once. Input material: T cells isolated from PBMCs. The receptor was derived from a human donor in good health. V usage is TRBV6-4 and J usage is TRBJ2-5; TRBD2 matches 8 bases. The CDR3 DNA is TGTGCCAGCAGCCCCACTACTAGCGGTCAAGAGACCCAGTACTTC. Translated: CASSPTTSGQETQYF.